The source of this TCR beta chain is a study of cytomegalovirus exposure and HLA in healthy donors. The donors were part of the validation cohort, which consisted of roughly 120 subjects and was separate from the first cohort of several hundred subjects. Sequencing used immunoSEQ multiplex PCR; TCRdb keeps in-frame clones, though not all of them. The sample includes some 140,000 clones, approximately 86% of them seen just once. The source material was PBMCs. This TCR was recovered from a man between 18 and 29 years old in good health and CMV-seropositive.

CDR3 protein: CASSPMGPSNYGYTF. The CDR3 DNA follows: TGTGCCAGCAGCCCGATGGGCCCCTCTAACTATGGCTACACCTTC. The chain recombines TRBV5-6 with TRBJ1-2; D gene ambiguous. The germline V gene has CDR1 SGHDT and CDR2 YYEEEE. V was trimmed by 4 bases and J by 0 bases, leaving 13 bases between them. The CDR3 has 15 amino acids. Combining the CDR3 with reference TRBV5-6 and TRBJ1-2 gives the whole variable domain DAGVTQSPTHLIKTRGQQVTLRCSPKSGHDTVSWYQQALGQGPQFIFQYYEEEERQRGNFPDRFSGHQFPNYSSELNVNALLLGDSALYLCASSPMGPSNYGYTFGSGTRLTVV.